The next 15 T cell receptor beta chains were all read from a single sample in a study of cytomegalovirus exposure and HLA in healthy donors. Amplification used 60 Vbeta primers and 13 Jbeta primers. The data were produced by immunoSEQ multiplex PCR, yet TCRdb's version contains in-frame clones alone and is incomplete. The sample has 90,000 to 120,000 clones, about 77% seen once. What was sequenced was PBMCs. The receptors were gathered from a young woman in good health and CMV-seropositive.

This chain connects TRBV20-1 to TRBJ2-3; D is perhaps TRBD1 (6 bases). The CDR3 has 10 residues. Germline loops: CDR1 DFQATT, CDR2 SNEGSKA (reference sequence). Trimming removed 5 bases from V and 9 bases from J, with 9 bases in between. The DNA of the CDR3 is TGCAGTGCTTACAGGGAAACGCAGTATTTT. Translation: CSAYRETQYF.

The genes are TRBV5-4 and TRBJ1-2; 8 bases agree with TRBD1. The germline gives CDR1 SGHNT, CDR2 YYREEE (reference sequence). V was clipped by 1 base and J by 6 bases; unmatched bases: 8. The CDR3 sequence is 15 residues long. The CDR3 coding sequence is TGTGCCAGCAGCTTGAGACAGGGGAAAGGAGATGGCTACACCTTC. It is translated as CASSLRQGKGDGYTF.

V usage is TRBV6-4 and J usage is TRBJ2-6; D perhaps matches TRBD2 (5 bases). The CDR3 is made up of 14 amino acids. Germline CDR1 MRHNA, CDR2 SNTAGT. Trimming shortened V by 7 bases and J by 2 bases, and 9 bases separated the two germline ends. The CDR3 DNA sequence: TGTGCCAGCACCATAGCGACTGGGGCCAACGTCCTGACTTTC. Translating it yields CASTIATGANVLTF.

The sample holds a few counts of this clone. The CDR3 loop reads CASSGHSGAGAKNIQYF. The CDR3 DNA reads TGTGCCAGCAGTGGTCACTCAGGGGCCGGAGCCAAAAACATTCAGTACTTC. This chain links TRBV25-1 with TRBJ2-4; D possibly corresponds to TRBD1 (6 bases). Germline-derived CDR1 and CDR2 are MGHDK and SYGVNS. V dropped 4 bases and J dropped 0 bases, with 16 bases sitting between them. The CDR3 runs to 17 residues.

CDR3 sequence (DNA): TGTGCCAGCAGCCAAGCCCTGGGAAGTACGCAGGGGCGCTATGGCTACACCTTC. As protein: CASSQALGSTQGRYGYTF. V and J are TRBV4-2 and TRBJ1-2; TRBD1 is a possible D gene (6 bases). Per the germline V gene, CDR1 is LGHNA and CDR2 is YNFKEQ. The V and J ends lost 1 base and 4 bases respectively, with 22 bases between them. The CDR3 totals 18 residues.

V is TRBV5-4 and J is TRBJ2-3; 7 bases match TRBD1. V lost 4 bases and J lost 3; bases outside the gene matches: 5. This CDR3 contains 14 residues. Germline V lookup: CDR1 SGHNT, CDR2 YYREEE (reference sequence). The CDR3 DNA is TGTGCCAGCAGCACGGGGACAGCGACAGATACGCAGTATTTT. It is translated as CASSTGTATDTQYF.

The CDR3 reads CASSLSPSYGYTF. The CDR3, as DNA: TGTGCCAGCAGTTTATCTCCGAGCTATGGCTACACCTTC. The chain links TRBV27 to TRBJ1-2; D is unresolved. This CDR3 has 13 residues. The germline gives CDR1 MNHEY, CDR2 SMNVEV (reference sequence). The V end was cut by 0 bases, the J end by 4 bases, with 6 bases between.

This clone was detected only a few times. The chain carries TRBV19 and TRBJ2-3; 7 nucleotides align to TRBD2. Germline lookup yields CDR1 LNHDA and CDR2 SQIVND (reference sequence). V was clipped by 6 bases and J by 5 bases; unmatched bases: 11. The CDR3 consists of 15 residues. CDR3 in amino acids: CASSPLAVLGDTQYF. DNA of the CDR3: TGTGCCAGTAGCCCTCTAGCGGTCCTTGGAGATACGCAGTATTTT.

The chain carries TRBV5-1 and TRBJ1-5, with a weak D call TRBD1 (5 bases). The V gene's germline CDR1 is SGHRS and CDR2 YFSETQ. Trimming removed 0 bases from V and 7 bases from J, with 5 bases in between. CDR3 size: 12 residues. In DNA, the CDR3 is TGCGCCAGCAGCTTGGAGGGGCAGCCCCAGCATTTT. Its protein product is CASSLEGQPQHF.

This clone was recorded only once. This same CDR3 is encoded by further DNA sequences in the sample. V and J are TRBV27 and TRBJ2-1, with D possibly matching TRBD2 (5 bases). Germline CDR1 reads MNHEY; CDR2 reads SMNVEV (reference sequence). CDR3 size: 15 residues. The V gene lost 3 bases and the J gene lost 0 bases, with 9 bases spanning the gap. The CDR3 sequence is CASSFGGSSYNEQFF. CDR3 sequence (DNA): TGTGCCAGCAGTTTCGGAGGAAGCTCCTACAATGAGCAGTTCTTC.

This chain joins TRBV4-3 and TRBJ2-3; D is ambiguous. In germline, CDR1 is LGHNA, CDR2 YSLEER. This CDR3 region has 12 residues. Deletions cut 0 bases from V and 15 bases from J, with 13 bases between. In nucleotides, the CDR3 is TGCGCCAGCAGCCAAGAGCCCACTGTGGTCTATTTT. This gives the protein CASSQEPTVVYF.

The rearrangement joins TRBV19 to TRBJ1-1, with a possible D match to TRBD1 (6 bases). This CDR3 is built from 13 residues. Trimming cost V 7 bases and J 1 base, with 10 bases left between them. Germline V gene data show CDR1 as LNHDA and CDR2 as SQIVND (reference sequence). Written as DNA, the CDR3 is TGTGCCAGTACCCGGACAGCGAACACTGAAGCTTTCTTT. Translated, it gives CASTRTANTEAFF.

The rearrangement joins TRBV19 to TRBJ1-1; 9 bases agree with TRBD1. The germline V gene encodes CDR1 LNHDA and CDR2 SQIVND (reference sequence). This CDR3 spans 14 amino acids. In DNA, the CDR3 is TGTGGGACAGGGGCAGGGGGCAAGAACACTGAAGCTTTCTTT. Its translation is CGTGAGGKNTEAFF.

The chain joins TRBV28 to TRBJ2-5; 9 bases fit TRBD2. V was clipped by 4 bases and J by 3 bases; unmatched bases: 9. Germline V CDR1 and CDR2: MDHEN, SYDVKM. The CDR3 runs to 16 residues. The CDR3 nucleotides are TGTGCCAGCAGTTACCCCCCTCGACTAGCGGAAGAGACCCAGTACTTC. Translation: CASSYPPRLAEETQYF.

V is TRBV10-3 and J is TRBJ2-3; D is possibly TRBD1 (6 bases). This CDR3 is built from 16 residues. Germline V lookup: CDR1 ENHRY, CDR2 SYGVKD. V was shortened by 2 bases and J by 0 bases, with 12 bases between the two germline ends. The CDR3 coding sequence is TGTGCCATCAGTGAGCCCGGACAGTCTAGCACAGATACGCAGTATTTT. Its protein is CAISEPGQSSTDTQYF.